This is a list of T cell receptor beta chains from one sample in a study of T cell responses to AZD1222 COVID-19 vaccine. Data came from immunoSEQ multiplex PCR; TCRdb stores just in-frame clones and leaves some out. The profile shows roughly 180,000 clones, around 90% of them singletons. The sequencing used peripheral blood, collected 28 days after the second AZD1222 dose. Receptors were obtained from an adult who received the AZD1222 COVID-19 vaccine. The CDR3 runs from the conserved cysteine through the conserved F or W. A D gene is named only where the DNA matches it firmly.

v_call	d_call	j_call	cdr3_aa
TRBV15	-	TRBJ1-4	CATSTDRSNEKLFF
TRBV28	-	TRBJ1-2	CASSLARRLGGYTF
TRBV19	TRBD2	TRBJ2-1	CASSIYPRGLGVPNEQFF
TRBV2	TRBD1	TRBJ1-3	CASTGTGGVFSGNTIYF
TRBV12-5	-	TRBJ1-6	CASGLEGRTSPLHF
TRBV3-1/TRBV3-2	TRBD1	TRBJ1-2	CASSQVWGTGGDGYTF
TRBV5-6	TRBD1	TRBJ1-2	CASSPGTGNYGYTF
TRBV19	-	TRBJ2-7	CASSIAGVLSSYEQYF
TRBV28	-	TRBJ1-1	CATGTRHTEAFF
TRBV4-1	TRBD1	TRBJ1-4	CASSPGTGALATNEKLFF
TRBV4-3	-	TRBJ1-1	CASSPDPGNTEAFF
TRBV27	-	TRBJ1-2	CASSSLGDYYGYTF
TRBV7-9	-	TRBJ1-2	CASTRAYGYTF
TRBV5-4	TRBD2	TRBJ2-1	CASSYLERGRNEQFF
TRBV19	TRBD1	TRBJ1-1	CASSPRGFPNTEAFF
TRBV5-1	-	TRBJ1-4	CASSLGEVANEKLFF
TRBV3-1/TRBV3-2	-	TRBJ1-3	CASSQGRGNTIYF
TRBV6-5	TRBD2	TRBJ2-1	CASSFGTSGIYNEQFF